The clone carrying this T cell receptor beta chain was found a few times. Its antigen is currently unknown. The record originates from a study of OX40 agonist ivuxolimab in advanced cancers. About the research overall: Three patients got partial responses; one had hepatocellular carcinoma and two had cutaneous melanoma. Regarding the study as a whole: Relative to CD4+ cells, CD8+ T cells on average had more expanded clones.

Only in-frame clones appear in the TCRdb table, and some are missing; sequencing was by immunoSEQ multiplex PCR. The sample has about 76,000 clones, over 75% seen once. This CDR3 is built from 14 residues. The germline V gene encodes CDR1 MDHEN and CDR2 SYDVKM. With 4 bases clipped from V and 6 bases from J, the junction kept 5 bases outside the gene matches. The source material was CD4+ or CD8+ T cells sorted from blood, sampled in a trial of the OX40 agonist ivuxolimab. V usage is TRBV28 and J usage is TRBJ2-7; TRBD1 agrees at 11 bases. The sequence was collected from an adult with an advanced solid tumor such as melanoma, head and neck, liver or kidney cancer. CDR3 DNA sequence: TGTGCCAGCAGTTATGGGACAGGGGGGCGCGAGCAGTACTTC. Protein: CASSYGTGGREQYF.